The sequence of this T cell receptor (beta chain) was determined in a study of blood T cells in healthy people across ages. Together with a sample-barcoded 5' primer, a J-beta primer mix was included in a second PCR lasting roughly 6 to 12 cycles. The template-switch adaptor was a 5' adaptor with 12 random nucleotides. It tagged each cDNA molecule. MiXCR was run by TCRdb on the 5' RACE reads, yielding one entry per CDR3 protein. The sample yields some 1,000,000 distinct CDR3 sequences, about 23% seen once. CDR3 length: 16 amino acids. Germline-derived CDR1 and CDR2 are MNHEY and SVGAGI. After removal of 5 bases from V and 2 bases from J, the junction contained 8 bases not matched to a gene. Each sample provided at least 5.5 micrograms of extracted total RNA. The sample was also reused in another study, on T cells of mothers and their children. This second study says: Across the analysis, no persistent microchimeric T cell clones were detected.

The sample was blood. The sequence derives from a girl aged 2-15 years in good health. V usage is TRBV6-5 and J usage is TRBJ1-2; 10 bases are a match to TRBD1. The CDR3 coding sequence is TGTGCCAGCAGTCGTTTCGGACAGGGGGGGAACTATGGCTACACCTTC. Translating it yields CASSRFGQGGNYGYTF.